The 13 T cell receptor beta chains below were found in one sample sequenced in a study of cytomegalovirus exposure and HLA in healthy donors. Researchers ran the PCR with 60 Vbeta and 13 Jbeta primers. Profiled with immunoSEQ multiplex PCR; TCRdb holds only in-frame clones, not every one. The data contain 30,000 to 40,000 clones, roughly 90% of them singletons. Input material: PBMCs. These receptors were taken from a woman in her 40s in good health and CMV-seropositive.

The chain combines TRBV7-8 with TRBJ1-5; D uncertain. The V end was cut by 2 bases, the J end by 7 bases, with 12 bases between. CDR3 size: 14 residues. From germline, CDR1 is SGHVS and CDR2 FQNEAQ. The CDR3 region is CASSLRVLEQPQHF. The CDR3 DNA reads TGTGCCAGCAGCTTACGGGTCCTCGAACAGCCCCAGCATTTT.

The chain links TRBV6-5 to TRBJ2-5; 9 nucleotides line up with TRBD2. Germline V gives CDR1 MNHEY, CDR2 SVGAGI. The CDR3 has 14 amino acids. V shed 6 bases and J 1 base; nucleotides not matched to a gene: 3. The CDR3 loop is CASRSGGTQETQYF. The DNA of the CDR3 is TGTGCCAGCAGGAGCGGGGGGACCCAAGAGACCCAGTACTTC.

The chain employs TRBV11-2 and TRBJ1-4; tentatively, D is TRBD1 (6 bases). The germline V gene has CDR1 SGHAT and CDR2 FQNNGV. The CDR3 spans 14 residues. V shed 2 bases and J shed 15 bases, with 19 bases lying between them. In nucleotides, the CDR3 is TGTGCCAGCAGCTTAATTTTAGCAGGGGCGGGAGTGTTTTTT. Its translation is CASSLILAGAGVFF.

The chain is built from TRBV7-2 and TRBJ2-5; TRBD2 agrees at 13 bases. The CDR3 has 15 amino acids. V shed 5 bases, J shed 4 bases, and the junction held 4 bases outside the gene matches. Germline loops: CDR1 SGHTA, CDR2 FQGNSA. The CDR3 loop is CASSLGLAGSETQYF. CDR3 nucleotide sequence: TGTGCCAGCAGCCTGGGACTAGCGGGGTCAGAGACCCAGTACTTC.

The CDR3 region has the DNA TGTGCCAGCAGCCAGATTCGGATGCAGGGGAGGGACTATGGCTACACCTTC. Protein: CASSQIRMQGRDYGYTF. This sequence joins TRBV4-2 and TRBJ1-2; a possible D gene is TRBD1 (6 bases). V lost 3 bases to trimming and J lost 3 bases, with 20 bases between them. The CDR3 is 17 amino acids. The germline gives CDR1 LGHNA, CDR2 YNFKEQ.

The chain couples TRBV4-3 to TRBJ2-7, with a tentative D call TRBD1 (5 bases). Germline lookup yields CDR1 LGHNA and CDR2 YSLEER. The CDR3 covers 13 residues. Deletions cut 0 bases from V and 6 bases from J, with 9 bases between. The chain's CDR3 is CASSQDPQGEQYF. In DNA form, the CDR3 reads TGCGCCAGCAGCCAAGATCCTCAGGGCGAGCAGTACTTC.

The chain couples TRBV2 to TRBJ1-2, with TRBD1 matching 7 bases. Germline loops: CDR1 SNHLY, CDR2 FYNNEI. The V and J ends lost 8 bases and 4 bases, in that order; junction bases with no gene match: 7. The CDR3 length is 13 residues. The CDR3 protein is CASVPGQFYGYTF. CDR3 nucleotide sequence: TGTGCCAGCGTTCCGGGACAGTTCTATGGCTACACCTTC.

The V and J genes are TRBV5-6 and TRBJ2-5; D not certain. CDR1 and CDR2 (germline): SGHDT, YYEEEE. Trimming pared 4 bases from V and 5 bases from J, leaving 6 bases between. The CDR3 runs to 11 residues. The DNA of the CDR3 is TGTGCCAGCAGCATCGGGGAGACCCAGTACTTC. Protein: CASSIGETQYF.

The J gene is TRBJ2-5, the V gene TRBV28; TRBD1 matches at 8 bases. The better agreement between TRBJ2-7 and the DNA end casts doubt on the J call. This CDR3 has 14 residues. Germline assignment: CDR1 MDHEN and CDR2 SYDVKM. This chain's CDR3 is CASSAGTGSYEQYF. The CDR3 nucleotides are TGTGCCAGCAGTGCCGGGACAGGTTCCTACGAGCAGTACTTC.

This clone occurred a few times. This chain connects TRBV5-4 to TRBJ1-1, with D possibly matching TRBD1 (6 bases). CDR1 and CDR2 from the germline V gene are SGHNT and YYREEE (reference sequence). This CDR3 has 13 residues. V was cut by 2 bases and J by 4 bases, with 9 bases left in between. The chain's CDR3 is CASSFDRPTEAFF. The CDR3 coding sequence is TGTGCCAGCAGCTTTGACAGGCCCACTGAAGCTTTCTTT.

This chain connects TRBV5-8 to TRBJ1-5, with D hard to call. CDR3 length equals 13 residues. Germline lookup yields CDR1 SGHTS and CDR2 YDEGEE. Trimming took off 3 bases at V and 6 bases at J, with 10 bases between the two ends. The CDR3 protein is CASSSGLVQPQHF. CDR3 nucleotide sequence: TGTGCCAGCAGCTCCGGACTGGTTCAGCCCCAGCATTTT. The whole variable domain, filled in from reference TRBV5-8 and TRBJ1-5, reads EAGVTQSPTHLIKTRGQQATLRCSPISGHTSVYWYQQALGLGLQFLLWYDEGEERNRGNFPPRFSGRQFPNYSSELNVNALELEDSALYLCASSSGLVQPQHFGDGTRLSIL.

The chain combines TRBV6-1 with TRBJ2-5; possible D gene TRBD1, 5 bases. V was cut by 2 bases and J by 5 bases, with 18 bases left in between. Germline assignment: CDR1 MNHNS and CDR2 SASEGT. The CDR3 runs 16 residues. The CDR3 is CASSEFVQVGEETQYF. The CDR3 nucleotides read TGTGCCAGCAGTGAATTCGTACAGGTTGGTGAGGAGACCCAGTACTTC.

This chain uses TRBV27 with TRBJ1-6; D unresolved. From germline, CDR1 is MNHEY and CDR2 SMNVEV (reference sequence). The CDR3 length is 14 residues. Trimming shortened V by 7 bases and J by 4 bases, and 11 bases separated the two germline ends. As DNA, the CDR3 is TGTGCCAGCACCGAGGGTCGGTATAATTCACCCCTCCACTTT. Its protein is CASTEGRYNSPLHF.